A selection of T cell receptor beta chains follows, all from one sample in a study of T and B cells in COVID-19 patients. One entry per CDR3 protein results from TCRdb running MiXCR on the multiplex PCR reads. Of 4,000 to 5,500 distinct CDR3 sequences listed, around 27% are singletons. The source material was blood. The receptors come from a human donor with active COVID-19. The CDR3 runs from the conserved cysteine through the conserved F or W. D genes are given only for firm matches. The size field is filled for only some rows; it gives once, few, many or a size class.

j_call: TRBJ2-7
d_call: NA
v_call: TRBV27
clone_size: medium-sized
cdr3_aa: CASTTLGGEQYF
cdr3_nt: TGTGCCAGCACCACCCTGGGCGGGGAGCAGTACTTC

j_call: TRBJ1-6
d_call: TRBD1
v_call: TRBV4-1
clone_size: NA
cdr3_aa: CASSQEGQGKTLHF
cdr3_nt: TGCGCCAGCAGCCAAGAGGGACAGGGGAAGACCCTCCACTTT

j_call: TRBJ2-3
d_call: TRBD2
v_call: TRBV6-4
clone_size: few
cdr3_aa: CASRGLAGTGDTQYF
cdr3_nt: TGTGCCAGCAGGGGACTAGCGGGGACGGGAGATACGCAGTATTTT

j_call: TRBJ2-3
d_call: NA
v_call: TRBV30
clone_size: few
cdr3_aa: CAWSVAQTDTQYF
cdr3_nt: TGTGCCTGGAGTGTGGCACAAACAGATACGCAGTATTTT

j_call: TRBJ1-3
d_call: NA
v_call: TRBV5-6
clone_size: NA
cdr3_aa: CASSLEGGSGNTIYF
cdr3_nt: TGTGCCAGCAGCTTGGAAGGTGGCTCTGGAAACACCATATATTTT

j_call: TRBJ2-7
d_call: NA
v_call: TRBV18
clone_size: medium-sized
cdr3_aa: CASSLGTFYEQYF
cdr3_nt: TGTGCCAGCTCACTAGGGACATTCTACGAGCAGTACTTC

j_call: TRBJ1-4
d_call: NA
v_call: TRBV10-3
clone_size: NA
cdr3_aa: CAISESGVSNEKLFF
cdr3_nt: TGTGCCATCAGTGAGTCGGGCGTCAGCAATGAAAAACTGTTTTTT

j_call: TRBJ2-7
d_call: TRBD2
v_call: TRBV7-2
clone_size: NA
cdr3_aa: CASSFRLAGEQYF
cdr3_nt: TGTGCCAGCAGCTTCCGACTAGCGGGGGAGCAGTACTTC

j_call: TRBJ2-7
d_call: NA
v_call: TRBV10-3
clone_size: NA
cdr3_aa: CAISEAENYEQYF
cdr3_nt: TGTGCCATCAGTGAGGCGGAAAACTACGAGCAGTACTTC

j_call: TRBJ2-1
d_call: TRBD1
v_call: TRBV6-6
clone_size: medium-sized
cdr3_aa: CASSSPDRGPYNEQFF
cdr3_nt: TGTGCCAGCAGTTCGCCCGACAGGGGGCCTTACAATGAGCAGTTCTTC

j_call: TRBJ2-1
d_call: TRBD2
v_call: TRBV12-3/TRBV12-4
clone_size: few
cdr3_aa: CASSATPASQLAGGLGEQFF
cdr3_nt: TGTGCCAGCAGTGCAACCCCCGCCTCCCAACTAGCGGGGGGGCTGGGTGAGCAGTTCTTC

j_call: TRBJ1-4
d_call: NA
v_call: TRBV6-2/TRBV6-3
clone_size: medium-sized
cdr3_aa: CASSSRQVANEKLFF
cdr3_nt: TGTGCCAGCAGTTCGAGACAGGTTGCTAATGAAAAACTGTTTTTT

j_call: TRBJ1-4
d_call: NA
v_call: TRBV4-3
clone_size: NA
cdr3_aa: CASSQEQGGDEKLFF
cdr3_nt: TGCGCCAGCAGCCAAGAGCAGGGTGGGGATGAAAAACTGTTTTTT

j_call: TRBJ2-3
d_call: TRBD2
v_call: TRBV4-2
clone_size: NA
cdr3_aa: CASSSSGGASGRGGTDTQYF
cdr3_nt: TGTGCCAGCAGCTCGTCCGGCGGGGCTAGCGGGAGAGGAGGGACAGATACGCAGTATTTT

j_call: TRBJ2-2
d_call: TRBD2
v_call: TRBV6-5
clone_size: NA
cdr3_aa: CASSPGLAGGTGELFF
cdr3_nt: TGTGCCAGCAGTCCCGGACTAGCGGGGGGCACCGGGGAGCTGTTCTTT